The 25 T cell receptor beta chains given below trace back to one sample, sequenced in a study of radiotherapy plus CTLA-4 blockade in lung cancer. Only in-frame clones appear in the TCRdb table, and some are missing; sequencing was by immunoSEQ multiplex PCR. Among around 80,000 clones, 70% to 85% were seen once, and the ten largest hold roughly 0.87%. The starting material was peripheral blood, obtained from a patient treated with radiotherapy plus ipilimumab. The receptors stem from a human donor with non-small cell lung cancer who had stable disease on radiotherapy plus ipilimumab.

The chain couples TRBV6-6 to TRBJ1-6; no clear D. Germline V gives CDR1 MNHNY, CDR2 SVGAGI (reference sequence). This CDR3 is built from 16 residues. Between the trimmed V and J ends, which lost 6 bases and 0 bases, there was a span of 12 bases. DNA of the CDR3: TGTGCCAGCAGGCTGCGACCTAGCTCCTATAATTCACCCCTCCACTTT. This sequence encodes CASRLRPSSYNSPLHF.

DNA of the CDR3: TGTGCCAGCAGTTCCACCGGGACTAGCGGGAGTTACTACAATGAGCAGTTCTTC. Its protein product is CASSSTGTSGSYYNEQFF. This chain links TRBV28 with TRBJ2-1; 14 nucleotides agree with TRBD2. Unmatched junction bases numbered 8, after V lost 4 bases and J lost 3 bases. Germline values: CDR1 MDHEN, CDR2 SYDVKM. This CDR3 contains 18 residues.

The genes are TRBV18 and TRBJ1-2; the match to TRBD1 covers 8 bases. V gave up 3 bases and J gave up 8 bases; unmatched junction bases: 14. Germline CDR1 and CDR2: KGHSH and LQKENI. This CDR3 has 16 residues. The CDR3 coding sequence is TGTGCCAGCTCACCCGACCAGGGGGCGCAAATGGAAGGCTACACCTTC. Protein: CASSPDQGAQMEGYTF.

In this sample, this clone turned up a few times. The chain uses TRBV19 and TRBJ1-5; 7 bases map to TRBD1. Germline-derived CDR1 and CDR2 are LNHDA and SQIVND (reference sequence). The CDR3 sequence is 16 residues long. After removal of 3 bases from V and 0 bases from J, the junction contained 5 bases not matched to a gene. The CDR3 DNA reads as TGTGCCAGTAGTATTAGGGACAGCTATAGCAATCAGCCCCAGCATTTT. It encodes CASSIRDSYSNQPQHF. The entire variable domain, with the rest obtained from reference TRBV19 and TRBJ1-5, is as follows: DGGITQSPKYLFRKEGQNVTLSCEQNLNHDAMYWYRQDPGQGLRLIYYSQIVNDFQKGDIAEGYSVSREKKESFPLTVTSAQKNPTAFYLCASSIRDSYSNQPQHFGDGTRLSIL.

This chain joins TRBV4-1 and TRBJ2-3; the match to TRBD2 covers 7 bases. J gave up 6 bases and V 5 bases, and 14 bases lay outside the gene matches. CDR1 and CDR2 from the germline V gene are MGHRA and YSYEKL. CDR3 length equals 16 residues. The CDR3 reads CASSTRTRDQMDTQYF. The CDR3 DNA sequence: TGCGCCAGCAGCACCCGGACTAGGGACCAGATGGATACGCAGTATTTT.

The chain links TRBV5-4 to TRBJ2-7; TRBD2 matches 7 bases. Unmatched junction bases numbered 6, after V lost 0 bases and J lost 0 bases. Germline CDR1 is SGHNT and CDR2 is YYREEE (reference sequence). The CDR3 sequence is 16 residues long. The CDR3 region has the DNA TGTGCCAGCAGCTTGGGGGTGGGGAGGGCCTCCTACGAGCAGTACTTC. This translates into CASSLGVGRASYEQYF.

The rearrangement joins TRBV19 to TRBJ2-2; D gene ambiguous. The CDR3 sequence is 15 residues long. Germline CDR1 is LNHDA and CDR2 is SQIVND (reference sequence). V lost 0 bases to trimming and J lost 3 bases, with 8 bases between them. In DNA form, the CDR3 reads TGTGCCAGTAGTATAGATCGGCGTGACACCGGGGAGCTGTTTTTT. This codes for CASSIDRRDTGELFF.

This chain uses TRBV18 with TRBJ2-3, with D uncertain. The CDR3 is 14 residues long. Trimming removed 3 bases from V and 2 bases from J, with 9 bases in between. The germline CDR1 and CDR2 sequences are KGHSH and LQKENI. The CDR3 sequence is CASSPRKLTDTQYF. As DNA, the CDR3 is TGTGCCAGCTCACCGCGCAAGCTCACAGATACGCAGTATTTT.

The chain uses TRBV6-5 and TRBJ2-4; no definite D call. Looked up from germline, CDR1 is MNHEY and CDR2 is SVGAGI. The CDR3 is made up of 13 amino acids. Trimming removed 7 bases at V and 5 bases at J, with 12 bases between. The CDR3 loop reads CASIGGMENIQYF. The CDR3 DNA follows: TGTGCCAGCATAGGTGGGATGGAAAACATTCAGTACTTC.

This chain's CDR3 is CASSRTGEAGELFF. CDR3 DNA: TGTGCCAGTAGTCGGACAGGGGAGGCCGGGGAGCTGTTTTTT. This chain uses TRBV19 with TRBJ2-2; 9 bases are a match to TRBD1. V shed 5 bases and J 6 bases; nucleotides not matched to a gene: 4. The CDR3 contains 14 residues. Germline CDR1 and CDR2: LNHDA and SQIVND (reference sequence).

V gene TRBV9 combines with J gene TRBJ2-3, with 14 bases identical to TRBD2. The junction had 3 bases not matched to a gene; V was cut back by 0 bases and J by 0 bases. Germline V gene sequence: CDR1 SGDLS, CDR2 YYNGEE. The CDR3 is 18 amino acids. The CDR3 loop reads CASSVGTSGRTSTDTQYF. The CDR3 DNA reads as TGTGCCAGCAGCGTAGGGACTAGCGGGAGGACGAGCACAGATACGCAGTATTTT.

CDR3 protein: CASSLALGGTGQYF. CDR3 nucleotides: TGTGCCAGCAGCTTAGCGCTGGGCGGGACAGGGCAGTACTTC. V gene TRBV7-9 combines with J gene TRBJ2-7; 8 positions agree with TRBD1. Germline loops: CDR1 SEHNR, CDR2 FQNEAQ (reference sequence). J was trimmed by 9 bases and V by 0 bases; bases with no gene match: 7. The CDR3 length is 14 residues.

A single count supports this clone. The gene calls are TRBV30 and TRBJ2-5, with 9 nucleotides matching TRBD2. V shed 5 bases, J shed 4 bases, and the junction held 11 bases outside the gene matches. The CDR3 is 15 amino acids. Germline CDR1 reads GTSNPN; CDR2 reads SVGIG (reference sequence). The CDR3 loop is CAWGGAGGLGETQYF. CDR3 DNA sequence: TGTGCCTGGGGGGGCGCGGGAGGGTTAGGAGAGACCCAGTACTTC. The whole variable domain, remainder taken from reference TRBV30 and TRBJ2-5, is SQTIHQWPATLVQPVGSPLSLECTVEGTSNPNLYWYRQAAGRGLQLLFYSVGIGQISSEVPQNLSASRPQDRQFILSSKKLLLSDSGFYLCAWGGAGGLGETQYFGPGTRLLVL.

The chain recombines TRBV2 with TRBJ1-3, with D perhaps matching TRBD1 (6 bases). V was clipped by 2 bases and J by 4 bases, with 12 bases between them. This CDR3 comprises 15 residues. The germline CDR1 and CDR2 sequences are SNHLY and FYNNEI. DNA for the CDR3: TGTGCCAGCAGTGAATCTGCAGGGGTCGGAAACACCATATATTTT. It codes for CASSESAGVGNTIYF.

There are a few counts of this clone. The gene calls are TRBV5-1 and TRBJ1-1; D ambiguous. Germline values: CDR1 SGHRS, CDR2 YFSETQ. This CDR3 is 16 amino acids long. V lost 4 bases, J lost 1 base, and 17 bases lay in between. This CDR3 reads CASSLTVLPGNTEAFF. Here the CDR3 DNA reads TGCGCCAGCAGCCTAACAGTACTTCCGGGGAACACTGAAGCTTTCTTT.

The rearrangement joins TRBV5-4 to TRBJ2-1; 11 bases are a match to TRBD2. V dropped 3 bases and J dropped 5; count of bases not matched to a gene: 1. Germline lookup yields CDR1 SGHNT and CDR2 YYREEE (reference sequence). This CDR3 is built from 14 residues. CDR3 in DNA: TGTGCCAGCAGCTCGGGACTAGCGGACAATGAGCAGTTCTTC. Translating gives CASSSGLADNEQFF.

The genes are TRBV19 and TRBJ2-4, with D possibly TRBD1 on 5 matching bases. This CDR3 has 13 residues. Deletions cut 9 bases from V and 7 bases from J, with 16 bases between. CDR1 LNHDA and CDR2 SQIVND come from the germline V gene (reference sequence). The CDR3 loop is CASPQGKGNIQYF. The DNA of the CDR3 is TGTGCCAGCCCCCAGGGAAAGGGGAACATTCAGTACTTC.

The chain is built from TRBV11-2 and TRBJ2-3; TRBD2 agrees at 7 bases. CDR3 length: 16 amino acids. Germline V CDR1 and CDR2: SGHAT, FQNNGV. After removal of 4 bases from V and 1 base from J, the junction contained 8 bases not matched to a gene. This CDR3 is CASSSGGGDGTDTQYF. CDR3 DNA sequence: TGTGCCAGCAGCTCTGGGGGGGGAGATGGCACAGATACGCAGTATTTT. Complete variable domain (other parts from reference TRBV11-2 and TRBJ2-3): EAGVAQSPRYKIIEKRQSVAFWCNPISGHATLYWYQQILGQGPKLLIQFQNNGVVDDSQLPKDRFSAERLKGVDSTLKIQPAKLEDSAVYLCASSSGGGDGTDTQYFGPGTRLTVL.

CDR3 protein: CASRLASGGEQYF. In DNA, the CDR3 is TGTGCCAGCAGGCTGGCTAGCGGGGGAGAGCAGTACTTC. The chain uses TRBV2 and TRBJ2-7; 10 bases agree with TRBD2. Germline assignment: CDR1 SNHLY and CDR2 FYNNEI. This CDR3 region has 13 residues. V trimming: 6 bases; J trimming: 7 bases; junction bases outside the gene matches: 6.

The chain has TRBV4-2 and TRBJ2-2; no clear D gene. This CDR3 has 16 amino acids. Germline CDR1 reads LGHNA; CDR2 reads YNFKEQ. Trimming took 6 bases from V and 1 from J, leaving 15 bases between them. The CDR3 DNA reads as TGTGCCAGCAGGCCCGGTCCACAGAGGAACACCGGGGAGCTGTTTTTT. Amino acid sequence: CASRPGPQRNTGELFF.

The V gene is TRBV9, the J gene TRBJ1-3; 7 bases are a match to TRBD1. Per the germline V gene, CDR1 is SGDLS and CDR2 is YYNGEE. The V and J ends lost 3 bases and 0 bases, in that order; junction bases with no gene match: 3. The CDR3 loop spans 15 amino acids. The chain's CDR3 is CASSAGGSSGNTIYF. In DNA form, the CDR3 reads TGTGCCAGCAGCGCAGGGGGGAGCTCTGGAAACACCATATATTTT.

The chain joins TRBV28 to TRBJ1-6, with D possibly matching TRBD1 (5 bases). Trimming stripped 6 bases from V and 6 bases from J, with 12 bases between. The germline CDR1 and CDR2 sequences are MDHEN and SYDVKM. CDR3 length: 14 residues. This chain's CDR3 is CASSPDRINSPLHF. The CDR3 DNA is TGTGCCAGCAGCCCCGACAGAATTAATTCACCCCTCCACTTT.

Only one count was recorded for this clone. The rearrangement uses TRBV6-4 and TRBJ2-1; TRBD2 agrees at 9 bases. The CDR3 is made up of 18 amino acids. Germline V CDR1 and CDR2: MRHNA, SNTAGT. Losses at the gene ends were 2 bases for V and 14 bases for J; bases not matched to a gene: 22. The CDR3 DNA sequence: TGTGCCAGCAGTGACCCCTCACCCTTAGCGGGAGATCTGTCGAGCAAGTTCTTC. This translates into CASSDPSPLAGDLSSKFF.

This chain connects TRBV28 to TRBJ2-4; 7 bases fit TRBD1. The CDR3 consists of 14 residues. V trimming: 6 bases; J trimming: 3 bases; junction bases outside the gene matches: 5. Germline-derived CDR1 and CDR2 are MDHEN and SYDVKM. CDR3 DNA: TGTGCCAGCAGGGGGGACAGAATCAAAAACATTCAGTACTTC. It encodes CASRGDRIKNIQYF. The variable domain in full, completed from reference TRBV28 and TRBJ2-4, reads DVKVTQSSRYLVKRTGEKVFLECVQDMDHENMFWYRQDPGLGLRLIYFSYDVKMKEKGDIPEGYSVSREKKERFSLILESASTNQTSMYLCASRGDRIKNIQYFGAGTRLSVL.

The CDR3 reads CAWSGATIGTSRMYETQYF. CDR3 nucleotide sequence: TGTGCCTGGAGTGGGGCCACTATCGGGACTAGTAGAATGTATGAGACCCAGTACTTC. The rearrangement uses TRBV30 and TRBJ2-5, with 8 positions matching TRBD2. V gave up 1 base and J gave up 5 bases; unmatched junction bases: 21. The CDR3 contains 19 residues. Germline CDR1 reads GTSNPN; CDR2 reads SVGIG (reference sequence).